This T cell receptor (beta chain) was recorded in a study of brain metastases from non-small cell lung cancer. This clone was observed once. Clones were sequenced by immunoSEQ multiplex PCR, and TCRdb holds only the in-frame ones, with some missing. The sample records hundreds of clones, approximately 81% being singletons. The CDR3 is 15 amino acids. Trimming stripped 6 bases from V and 1 base from J, with 13 bases between. Germline V gene data show CDR1 as WSHSY and CDR2 as SAAADI. The rearrangement links TRBV10-2 to TRBJ2-1, with D possibly called TRBD1 or TRBD2 (5 bases each). This receptor was identified in a donor over 35 with non-small cell lung cancer. Material for sequencing was tumor-adjacent normal tissue. The CDR3 DNA follows: TGCGCCAGCAGCGCCGGGACCCCTTCCTACAATGAGCAGTTCTTC. Its translation: CASSAGTPSYNEQFF.